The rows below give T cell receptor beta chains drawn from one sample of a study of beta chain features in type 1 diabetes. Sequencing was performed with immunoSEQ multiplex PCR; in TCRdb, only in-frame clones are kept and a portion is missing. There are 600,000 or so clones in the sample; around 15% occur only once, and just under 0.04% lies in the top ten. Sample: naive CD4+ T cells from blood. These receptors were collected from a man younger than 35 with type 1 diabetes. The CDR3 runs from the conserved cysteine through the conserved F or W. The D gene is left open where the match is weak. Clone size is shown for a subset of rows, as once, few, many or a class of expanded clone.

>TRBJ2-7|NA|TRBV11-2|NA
CASSLVSLRAYEQYF
TGTGCCAGCAGCTTAGTGTCCCTCAGGGCCTACGAGCAGTACTTC
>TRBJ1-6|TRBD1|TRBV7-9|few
CASSFQDRAVDSPLHF
TGTGCCAGCAGCTTTCAGGACAGGGCGGTGGATTCACCCCTCCACTTT
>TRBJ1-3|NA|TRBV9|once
CASSVDSPWSGNTIYF
TGTGCCAGCAGCGTAGACAGCCCTTGGTCCGGAAACACCATATATTTT
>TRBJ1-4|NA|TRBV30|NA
CAWRATDGGEKLFF
TGTGCCTGGAGAGCGACAGATGGCGGGGAAAAACTGTTTTTT
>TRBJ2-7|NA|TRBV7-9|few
CALQLRGNSYEQYF
TGTGCCCTACAGTTGAGGGGGAACTCCTACGAGCAGTACTTC
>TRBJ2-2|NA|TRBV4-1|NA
CASTPGSQGITGELFF
TGCGCCAGCACCCCCGGGTCGCAGGGAATCACCGGGGAGCTGTTTTTT
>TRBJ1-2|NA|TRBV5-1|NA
CASSLATNYGYTF
TGCGCCAGCAGCTTGGCTACAAACTATGGCTACACCTTC
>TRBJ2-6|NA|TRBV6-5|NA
CASTYTGANVLTF
TGTGCCAGCACCTACACGGGGGCCAACGTCCTGACTTTC
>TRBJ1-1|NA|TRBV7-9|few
CASSTRLGDNTEAFF
TGTGCCAGCAGCACTCGCCTCGGGGACAACACTGAAGCTTTCTTT
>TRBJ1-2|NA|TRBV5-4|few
CASSSTGTQNGYTF
TGTGCCAGCAGTAGTACAGGGACCCAGAATGGCTACACCTTC
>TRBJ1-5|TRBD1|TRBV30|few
CAWSRQGAWQPQHF
TGTGCCTGGAGTCGGCAGGGGGCATGGCAGCCCCAGCATTTT
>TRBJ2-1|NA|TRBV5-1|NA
CATTINVPSNEQFF
TGCGCCACCACGATCAACGTTCCTTCCAATGAGCAGTTCTTC
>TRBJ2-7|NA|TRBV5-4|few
CVCWQRNSYEQYF
TGTGTCTGCTGGCAGCGGAACTCCTACGAGCAGTACTTC
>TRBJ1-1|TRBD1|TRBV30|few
CAWRRQGGFTEAFF
TGTGCCTGGAGAAGACAGGGGGGTTTCACTGAAGCTTTCTTT
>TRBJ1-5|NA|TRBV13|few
CASSNRGQPQHF
TGTGCCAGCAGCAATAGAGGGCAGCCCCAGCATTTT
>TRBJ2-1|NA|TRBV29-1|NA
CSVAGGPQTYNEQFF
TGCAGCGTTGCAGGGGGGCCCCAGACGTACAATGAGCAGTTCTTC
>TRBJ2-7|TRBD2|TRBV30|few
CAWSVGGRDRQYF
TGTGCCTGGAGTGTAGGTGGGAGGGATCGGCAGTACTTC
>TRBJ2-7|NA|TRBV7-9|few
CASSLNTEQYF
TGTGCCAGCAGCCTAAACACCGAGCAGTACTTC
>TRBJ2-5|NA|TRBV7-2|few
CASSLAEQETQYF
TGTGCCAGCAGCTTAGCGGAACAAGAGACCCAGTACTTC
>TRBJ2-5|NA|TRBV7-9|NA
CASSLAVQPQETQYF
TGTGCCAGCAGCTTGGCTGTGCAGCCACAAGAGACCCAGTACTTC
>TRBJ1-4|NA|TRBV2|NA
CATQGNSGEKLFF
TGTGCCACCCAGGGGAATTCAGGGGAAAAACTGTTTTTT
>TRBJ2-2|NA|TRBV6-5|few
CASSSRGTGELFF
TGTGCCAGCAGTTCGCGGGGCACCGGGGAGCTGTTTTTT
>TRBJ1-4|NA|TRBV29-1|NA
CSVDPPAELDRKLFF
TGCAGCGTTGACCCGCCAGCGGAGCTCGATCGAAAACTGTTTTTT
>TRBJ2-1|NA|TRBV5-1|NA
CASSLGQIRGNEQFF
TGCGCCAGCAGCCTCGGACAAATACGGGGAAATGAGCAGTTCTTC
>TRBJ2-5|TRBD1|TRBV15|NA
CATRLGTVQETQYF
TGTGCCACCAGACTAGGGACAGTTCAAGAGACCCAGTACTTC
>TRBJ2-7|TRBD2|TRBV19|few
CASSTVTSAYEQYF
TGTGCCAGTAGTACCGTGACTAGCGCCTACGAGCAGTACTTC
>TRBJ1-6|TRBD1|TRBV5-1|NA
CASRGTGGNSPLHF
TGCGCCAGCAGGGGGACAGGCGGTAATTCACCCCTCCACTTT
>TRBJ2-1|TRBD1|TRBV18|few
CASSSNSGTGVWNEQFF
TGTGCCAGCTCATCCAATTCCGGGACAGGGGTCTGGAATGAGCAGTTCTTC
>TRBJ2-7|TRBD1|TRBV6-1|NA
CASIRDRGTYEQYF
TGTGCCAGCATAAGGGACAGGGGGACCTACGAGCAGTACTTC
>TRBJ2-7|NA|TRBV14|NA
CASSLTAYEQYF
TGTGCCAGCAGCCTGACCGCCTACGAGCAGTACTTC
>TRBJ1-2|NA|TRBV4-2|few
CASSAWTDGYTF
TGTGCCAGCAGCGCCTGGACAGATGGCTACACCTTC
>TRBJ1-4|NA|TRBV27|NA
CASTADGEKLFF
TGTGCCAGCACTGCGGACGGAGAAAAACTGTTTTTT
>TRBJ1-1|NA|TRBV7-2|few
CASRVQEGNTEAFF
TGTGCCAGCAGGGTCCAGGAGGGGAACACTGAAGCTTTCTTT
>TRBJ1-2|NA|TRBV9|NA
CASSVDLGGSYGYTF
TGTGCCAGCAGCGTAGACTTAGGAGGGAGCTATGGCTACACCTTC
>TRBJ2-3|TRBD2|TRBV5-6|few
CASSFTSGGADTQYF
TGTGCCAGCAGCTTCACTAGCGGGGGGGCAGATACGCAGTATTTT
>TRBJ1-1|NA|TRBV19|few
CASSPGSRGTEAFF
TGTGCCAGTTCACCCGGGTCCAGAGGCACTGAAGCTTTCTTT
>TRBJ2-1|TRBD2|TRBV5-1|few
CASSRRTSGGQHEQFF
TGCGCCAGCAGCAGGCGGACTAGCGGGGGCCAGCATGAGCAGTTCTTC
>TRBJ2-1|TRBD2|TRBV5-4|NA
CASSVGLAAYNEQFF
TGTGCCAGCAGCGTGGGACTAGCGGCCTACAATGAGCAGTTCTTC
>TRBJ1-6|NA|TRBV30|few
CAWSVDRSSSYNSPLHF
TGTGCCTGGAGTGTAGACAGGTCAAGCTCCTATAATTCACCCCTCCACTTT
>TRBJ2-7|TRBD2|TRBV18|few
CASSPGIAGGPNEQYF
TGTGCCAGCTCACCGGGAATAGCGGGAGGGCCTAACGAGCAGTACTTC
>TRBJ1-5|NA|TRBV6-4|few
CASSESGVGNQPQHF
TGTGCCAGCAGTGAATCAGGGGTAGGGAATCAGCCCCAGCATTTT
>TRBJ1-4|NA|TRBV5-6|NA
CASSLDGTVATNEKLFF
TGTGCCAGCAGCTTGGACGGGACTGTAGCAACTAATGAAAAACTGTTTTTT
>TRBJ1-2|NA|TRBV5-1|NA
CASSLTGQDGYGYTF
TGCGCCAGCAGCTTGACAGGGCAGGACGGCTATGGCTACACCTTC
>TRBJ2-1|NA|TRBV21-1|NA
CASDFDRGFYNEQFF
TGTGCCAGCGACTTCGACAGGGGGTTTTACAATGAGCAGTTCTTC
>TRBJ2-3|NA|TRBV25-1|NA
CASSVTDTQYF
TGTGCCAGCAGTGTTACAGATACGCAGTATTTT
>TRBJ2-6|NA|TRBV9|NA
CASSVEVSGANVLTF
TGTGCCAGCAGCGTAGAGGTCTCTGGGGCCAACGTCCTGACTTTC
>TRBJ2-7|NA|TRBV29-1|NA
CSVEESSRTYEQYF
TGCAGCGTTGAGGAATCATCAAGGACCTACGAGCAGTACTTC
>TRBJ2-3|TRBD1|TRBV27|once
CASTLAGGDTQYF
TGTGCCAGCACCCTTGCAGGGGGAGATACGCAGTATTTT
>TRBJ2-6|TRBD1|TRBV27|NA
CASSPWTGLTGANVLTF
TGTGCCAGCAGTCCCTGGACAGGGCTCACTGGGGCCAACGTCCTGACTTTC